A single sample gave rise to the 18 T cell receptor beta chains below, sequenced in a study of T cell responses to AZD1222 COVID-19 vaccine. Assay: immunoSEQ multiplex PCR; the TCRdb copy retains only in-frame clones and omits some. Of under 150,000 clones listed, over 85% are singletons. This sample comprised peripheral blood, obtained 28 days after the second AZD1222 dose. These receptors were collected from an adult who received the AZD1222 COVID-19 vaccine.

This CDR3 is CASSPGGEKLFF. As DNA, the CDR3 is TGTGCCAGCAGTCCGGGTGGCGAAAAACTGTTTTTT. The chain carries TRBV12-3 or TRBV12-4 and TRBJ1-4; D is unclear. CDR3 length equals 12 residues. V was clipped by 5 bases and J by 8 bases, with 9 bases between them.

V gene TRBV5-6 combines with J gene TRBJ1-5; D is perhaps TRBD1 (5 bases). Germline CDR1 and CDR2: SGHDT and YYEEEE. The V end was cut by 0 bases, the J end by 7 bases, with 8 bases between. The CDR3 is made up of 13 amino acids. CDR3 coding DNA: TGTGCCAGCAGCTTGGATAGGGACCAGCCCCAGCATTTT. Translation: CASSLDRDQPQHF.

The rearrangement links TRBV20-1 to TRBJ2-3; weak D call: TRBD1 (6 bases). The CDR3 loop spans 11 amino acids. Germline V gene sequence: CDR1 DFQATT, CDR2 SNEGSKA (reference sequence). The ends were cut back, 6 bases at V and 5 bases at J, with 9 bases in the middle. The CDR3: CSAQTGDTQYF. CDR3 in DNA: TGCAGTGCGCAGACAGGAGATACGCAGTATTTT.

The chain has TRBV9 and TRBJ2-5, with 10 bases lining up with TRBD2. The V and J ends lost 0 bases and 5 bases, in that order; junction bases with no gene match: 7. CDR3 length: 16 amino acids. The germline CDR1 and CDR2 sequences are SGDLS and YYNGEE. CDR3 in amino acids: CASSVGNSGGHETQYF. In nucleotides, the CDR3 is TGTGCCAGCAGCGTAGGAAATAGCGGGGGGCATGAGACCCAGTACTTC.

The gene calls are TRBV12-3 or TRBV12-4 and TRBJ1-2, with D maybe TRBD1 (5 bases). Trimming pared 2 bases from V and 8 bases from J, leaving 12 bases between. This CDR3 has 13 amino acids. CDR3 DNA sequence: TGTGCCAGCAGTTTACGGGACGGGCGGGGCTACACCTTC. Translated: CASSLRDGRGYTF.

This rearrangement joins TRBV11-3 to TRBJ1-6; 7 bases fit TRBD1. There are 18 residues in the CDR3. V lost 4 bases and J lost 0; bases outside the gene matches: 9. Germline loops: CDR1 SGHNT, CDR2 YENEEA. The CDR3 DNA reads as TGTGCCAGCAGCTCCAAGGGGGCGCGGAGCTCCTATAATTCACCCCTCCACTTT. Translating it yields CASSSKGARSSYNSPLHF.

The genes are TRBV10-2 and TRBJ2-4; 11 bases agree with TRBD2. CDR3 size: 14 residues. The germline CDR1 and CDR2 sequences are WSHSY and SAAADI. Trimming at V came to 4 bases and at J to 6 bases, leaving 2 bases not matched to a gene. The CDR3: CASSAGTSGNIQYF. The CDR3 DNA is TGCGCCAGCAGTGCTGGGACTAGCGGAAACATTCAGTACTTC.

J is TRBJ2-2 and V is TRBV15, with D perhaps matching TRBD2 (6 bases). The CDR3 totals 21 residues. Per the germline V gene, CDR1 is LNHNV and CDR2 is YYDKDF (reference sequence). The V gene lost 0 bases and the J gene lost 3 bases, with 26 bases spanning the gap. CDR3 sequence: CATSRDIYSWWRGAHTGELFF. CDR3 nucleotide sequence: TGTGCCACCAGCAGAGATATCTATAGTTGGTGGAGGGGCGCGCACACCGGGGAGCTGTTTTTT. Full variable domain (rest looked up from reference TRBV15 and TRBJ2-2): DAMVIQNPRYQVTQFGKPVTLSCSQTLNHNVMYWYQQKSSQAPKLLFHYYDKDFNNEADTPDNFQSRRPNTSFCFLDIRSPGLGDTAMYLCATSRDIYSWWRGAHTGELFFGEGSRLTVL.

This sequence joins TRBV2 and TRBJ2-7; 7 nucleotides align to TRBD2. Germline lookup yields CDR1 SNHLY and CDR2 FYNNEI. Trimming at V came to 6 bases and at J to 3 bases, leaving 2 bases not matched to a gene. The CDR3 has 12 amino acids. The chain's CDR3 is CASRAGSYEQYF. The CDR3 DNA reads TGTGCCAGCAGAGCGGGAAGCTACGAGCAGTACTTC.

As to this clone: Germline and junction disagree at one end, which may indicate a read error. Other nucleotide sequences in the sample specify the same CDR3. The chain combines TRBV5-6 with TRBJ1-2; 8 bases line up with TRBD1. The germline V gene encodes CDR1 SGHDT and CDR2 YYEEEE. There are 15 residues in the CDR3. The CDR3 bases are TGCGCCAGCAGCTTAACAGGGGGTAATGGCTATGGCTACACCTTC. This translates into CASSLTGGNGYGYTF.

The chain couples TRBV5-3 to TRBJ1-1; D ambiguous. TRBV5-3 is classed as an ORF, of uncertain function. The CDR3 consists of 11 residues. With 7 bases removed from V and 7 bases from J, the gap between germline ends came to 11 bases. This CDR3 reads CARPRSFEAFF. The CDR3 DNA reads TGTGCCAGACCTCGATCGTTTGAAGCTTTCTTT.

The chain has TRBV3-1 (or the pseudogene TRBV3-2) and TRBJ2-5, with 9 bases matching TRBD2. V was clipped by 6 bases and J by 1 base; unmatched bases: 3. Germline CDR1 reads LGHDT; CDR2 reads YNNKEL (reference sequence). This CDR3 has 14 amino acids. The CDR3 region is CASRTTSGQETQYF. CDR3 bases: TGTGCCAGCAGAACGACTAGCGGCCAAGAGACCCAGTACTTC.

The chain employs TRBV28 and TRBJ2-7, with 7 bases matching TRBD1. In germline, CDR1 is MDHEN, CDR2 SYDVKM. V shed 6 bases, J shed 2 bases, and the junction held 10 bases outside the gene matches. The CDR3 spans 15 residues. The CDR3 DNA is TGTGCCAGCAGCCCGACAGGGAACTCTCCCTACGAGCAGTACTTC. Protein sequence: CASSPTGNSPYEQYF.

CDR3 coding DNA: TGTGCCAGCAGCCAAGCCAGCGGGGAAGAGACCCAGTACTTC. Amino acid sequence: CASSQASGEETQYF. The rearrangement links TRBV3-1 (or the pseudogene TRBV3-2) to TRBJ2-5, with 7 bases lining up with TRBD2. The junction had 2 bases not matched to a gene; V was cut back by 1 base and J by 3 bases. The CDR3 extends over 14 amino acids. Per the germline V gene, CDR1 is LGHDT and CDR2 is YNNKEL (reference sequence).

The chain carries TRBV2 and TRBJ1-5; no firm D call. V was shortened by 8 bases and J by 4 bases, with 18 bases between the two germline ends. The CDR3 covers 15 residues. The germline V gene encodes CDR1 SNHLY and CDR2 FYNNEI. The CDR3 DNA reads as TGTGCCAGCTCTAACCGTGAGAACACAAATCAGCCCCAGCATTTT. This translates into CASSNRENTNQPQHF.

This clone was counted once. V gene TRBV11-2 combines with J gene TRBJ2-5; 8 bases map to TRBD1. CDR1 and CDR2 (germline): SGHAT, FQNNGV. This CDR3 contains 13 residues. With 2 bases clipped from V and 5 bases from J, the junction kept 1 base outside the gene matches. Here the CDR3 DNA reads TGTGCCAGCAGCTTAAACAGGGGGGAGACCCAGTACTTC. Its translation is CASSLNRGETQYF.

This chain joins TRBV7-2 and TRBJ2-2; no definite D call. CDR1 is SGHTA, CDR2 FQGNSA, per germline. This CDR3 has 13 amino acids. Between the trimmed V and J ends, which lost 3 bases and 1 base, there was a span of 3 bases. In DNA form, the CDR3 reads TGTGCCAGCAGCTTGCTGAACACCGGGGAGCTGTTTTTT. Its protein is CASSLLNTGELFF. Full variable domain (remainder filled in from reference TRBV7-2 and TRBJ2-2): GAGVSQSPSNKVTEKGKDVELRCDPISGHTALYWYRQSLGQGLEFLIYFQGNSAPDKSGLPSDRFSAERTGGSVSTLTIQRTQQEDSAVYLCASSLLNTGELFFGEGSRLTVL.

The rearrangement joins TRBV10-1 to TRBJ1-5; maybe TRBD1 (6 bases). Trimming stripped 0 bases from V and 7 bases from J, with 16 bases between. Germline assignment: CDR1 WNHNN and CDR2 SYGVQD (reference sequence). The CDR3 is made up of 16 amino acids. The CDR3 sequence is CASSESGGQGIQPQHF. The DNA for the CDR3 is TGCGCCAGCAGTGAGTCTGGGGGGCAGGGGATCCAGCCCCAGCATTTT.